This T cell receptor beta chain was observed in a study of identifying expanded T cells in peripheral blood. Study-level results: Roughly 1.2 clones differed between technical replicates, versus about 15 and 19 over time.

Trimming took off 5 bases at V and 3 bases at J, with 17 bases between the two ends. CDR3 length equals 16 residues. CDR1 SGHVS and CDR2 FNYEAQ come from the germline V gene. During the collection period, no donor immune events like infections were recorded. Some clones are missing from TCRdb's copy, which holds only in-frame ones; the method was immunoSEQ multiplex PCR. The sample includes approximately 92,000 clones, more than 75% seen only once; the top ten take around 4.5%. Note on this clone: The antigen is not known.

The specimen sequenced was blood. This clonotype originated in a person aged 18-70 years in good health. The chain uses TRBV7-6 and TRBJ2-1, with D uncertain. CDR3 nucleotide sequence: TGTGCCAGCAGCCTTCCGAGGCCAAGTGACTACAATGAGCAGTTCTTC. Residues: CASSLPRPSDYNEQFF.